This record covers a single T cell receptor (beta chain). Its antigen remains unknown. The data were taken from a study of T-cell memory formation after mild COVID-19. General study findings and limits: Second-wave clones that peaked on day 37 lacked confirmed SARS-CoV-2 specificity. Researchers report contracting CD4+ clones mostly in CM and EM, with CD8+ clones in EMRA.

The germline V gene encodes CDR1 KGHSH and CDR2 LQKENI. The CDR3 is 15 amino acids. Trimming took 3 bases from V and 2 from J; bases not matched to a gene: 6. It was 5'RACE with constant-segment primers that produced the TCR alpha and TCR beta cDNA libraries, which carried sample barcodes and UMIs. MiXCR was run by TCRdb on the 5' RACE reads, yielding one entry per CDR3 protein. The sample gives some 260,000 distinct CDR3 sequences, about 15% of which show up once; around 3.4% is in the top ten. This rearrangement joins TRBV18 to TRBJ2-7, with 8 bases identical to TRBD1. The sample comprised PBMCs or a T cell subset sorted from them (not recorded which). This sequence was found in a man younger than 30 who had mild COVID-19 (a few samples of this study predate the infection). Cell type and time point are not known. CDR3 sequence reads: CASSPRQGLTYEQYF. The CDR3 coding sequence is TGTGCCAGCTCACCGAGACAGGGGCTCACCTACGAGCAGTACTTC.